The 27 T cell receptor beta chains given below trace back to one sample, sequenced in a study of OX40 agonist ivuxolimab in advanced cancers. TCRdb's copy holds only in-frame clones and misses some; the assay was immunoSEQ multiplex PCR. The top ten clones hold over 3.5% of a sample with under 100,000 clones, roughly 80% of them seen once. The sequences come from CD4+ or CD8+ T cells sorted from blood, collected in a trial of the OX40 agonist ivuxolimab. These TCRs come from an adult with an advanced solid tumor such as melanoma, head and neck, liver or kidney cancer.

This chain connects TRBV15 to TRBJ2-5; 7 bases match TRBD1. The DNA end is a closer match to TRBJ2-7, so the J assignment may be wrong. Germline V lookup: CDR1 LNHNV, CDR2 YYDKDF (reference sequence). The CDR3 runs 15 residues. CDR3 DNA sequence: TGTGCCACCAGCGAACAGGGGTCCCGCTCCTACGAGCAGTACTTC. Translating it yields CATSEQGSRSYEQYF.

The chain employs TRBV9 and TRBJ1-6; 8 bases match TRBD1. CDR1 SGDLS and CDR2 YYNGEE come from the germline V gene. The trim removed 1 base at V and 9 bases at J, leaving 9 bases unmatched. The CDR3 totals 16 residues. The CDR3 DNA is TGTGCCAGCAGCGTACAGGGGGCGCCGGCAAGTTCACCCCTCCACTTT. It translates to CASSVQGAPASSPLHF.

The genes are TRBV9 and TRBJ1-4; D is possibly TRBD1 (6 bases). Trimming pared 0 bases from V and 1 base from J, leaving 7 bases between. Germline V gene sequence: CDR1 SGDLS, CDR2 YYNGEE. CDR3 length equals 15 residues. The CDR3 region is CASSVGGRTNEKLFF. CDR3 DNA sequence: TGTGCCAGCAGCGTAGGGGGGCGAACTAATGAAAAACTGTTTTTT.

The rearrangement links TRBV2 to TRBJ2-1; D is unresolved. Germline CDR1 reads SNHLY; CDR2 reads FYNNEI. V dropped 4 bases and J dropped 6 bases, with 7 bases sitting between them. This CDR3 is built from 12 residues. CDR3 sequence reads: CASSGEFNEQFF. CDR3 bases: TGTGCCAGCAGTGGAGAATTCAATGAGCAGTTCTTC. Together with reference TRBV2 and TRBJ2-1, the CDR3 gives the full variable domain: EPEVTQTPSHQVTQMGQEVILRCVPISNHLYFYWYRQILGQKVEFLVSFYNNEISEKSEIFDDQFSVERPDGSNFTLKIRSTKLEDSAMYFCASSGEFNEQFFGPGTRLTVL.

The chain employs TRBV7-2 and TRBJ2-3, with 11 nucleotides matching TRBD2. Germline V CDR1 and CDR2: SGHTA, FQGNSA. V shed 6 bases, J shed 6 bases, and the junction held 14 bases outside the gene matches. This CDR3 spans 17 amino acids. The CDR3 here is CASSRIAGGLPADTQYF. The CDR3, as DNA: TGTGCCAGCAGTAGGATAGCGGGGGGGTTACCGGCGGATACGCAGTATTTT.

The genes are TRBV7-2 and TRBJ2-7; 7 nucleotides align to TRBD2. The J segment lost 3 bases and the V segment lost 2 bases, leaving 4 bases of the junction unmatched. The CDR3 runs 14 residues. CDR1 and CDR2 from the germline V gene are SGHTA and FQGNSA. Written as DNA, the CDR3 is TGTGCCAGCAGCTTAACACTAGCGAGCTACGAGCAGTACTTC. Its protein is CASSLTLASYEQYF.

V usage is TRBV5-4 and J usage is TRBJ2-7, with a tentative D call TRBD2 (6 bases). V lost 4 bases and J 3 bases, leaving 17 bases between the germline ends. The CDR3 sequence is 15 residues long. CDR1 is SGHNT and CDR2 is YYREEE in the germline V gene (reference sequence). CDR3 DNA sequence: TGTGCCAGCAGCAACTCCGGGGGATTAGTCTACGAGCAGTACTTC. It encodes CASSNSGGLVYEQYF.

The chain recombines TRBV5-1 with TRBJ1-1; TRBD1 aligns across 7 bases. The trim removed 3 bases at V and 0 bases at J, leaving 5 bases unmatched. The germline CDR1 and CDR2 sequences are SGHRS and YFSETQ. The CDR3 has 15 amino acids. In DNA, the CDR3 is TGCGCCAGCAGCTCTACAGGGGATCTGAACACTGAAGCTTTCTTT. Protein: CASSSTGDLNTEAFF.

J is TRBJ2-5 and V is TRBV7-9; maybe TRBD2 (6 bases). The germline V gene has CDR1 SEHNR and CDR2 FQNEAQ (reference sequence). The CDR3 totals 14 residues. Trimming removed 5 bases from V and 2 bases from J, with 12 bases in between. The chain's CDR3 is CASSRGTTQETQYF. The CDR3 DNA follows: TGTGCCAGCAGCCGCGGGACCACGCAAGAGACCCAGTACTTC.

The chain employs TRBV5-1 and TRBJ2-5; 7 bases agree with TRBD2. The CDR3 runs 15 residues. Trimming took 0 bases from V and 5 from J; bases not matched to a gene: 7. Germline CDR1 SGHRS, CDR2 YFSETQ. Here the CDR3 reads CASSLDAGVIETQYF. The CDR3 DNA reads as TGCGCCAGCAGCTTGGATGCGGGGGTAATCGAGACCCAGTACTTC.

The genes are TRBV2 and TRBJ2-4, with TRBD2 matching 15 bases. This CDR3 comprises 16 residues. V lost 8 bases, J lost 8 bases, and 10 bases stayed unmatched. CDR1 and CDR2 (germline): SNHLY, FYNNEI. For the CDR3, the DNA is TGTGCCAGCGGACTAGCGGGGGGGGCTTTGGTAGACATTCAGTACTTC. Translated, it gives CASGLAGGALVDIQYF.

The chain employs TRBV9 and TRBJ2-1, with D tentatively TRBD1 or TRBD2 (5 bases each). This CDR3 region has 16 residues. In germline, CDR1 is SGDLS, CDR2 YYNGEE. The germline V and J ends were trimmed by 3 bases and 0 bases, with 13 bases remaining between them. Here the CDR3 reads CASSATRGSSYNEQFF. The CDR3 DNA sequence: TGTGCCAGCAGCGCTACTAGGGGTAGCTCCTACAATGAGCAGTTCTTC.

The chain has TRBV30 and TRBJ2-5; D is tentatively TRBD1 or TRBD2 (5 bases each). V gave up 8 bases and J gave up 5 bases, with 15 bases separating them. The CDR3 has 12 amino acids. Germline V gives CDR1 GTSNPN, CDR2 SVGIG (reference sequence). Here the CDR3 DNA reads TGTGCCGGAGCTCGGGGACGGGAGACCCAGTACTTC. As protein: CAGARGRETQYF.

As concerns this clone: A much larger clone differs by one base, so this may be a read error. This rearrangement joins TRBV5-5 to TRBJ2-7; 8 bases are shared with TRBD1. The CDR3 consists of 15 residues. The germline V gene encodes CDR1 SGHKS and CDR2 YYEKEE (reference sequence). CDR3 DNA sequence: TGTACCAGCAGCACCTCTGGACAGGGAGGCTACGAGCAGTACTTC. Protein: CTSSTSGQGGYEQYF.

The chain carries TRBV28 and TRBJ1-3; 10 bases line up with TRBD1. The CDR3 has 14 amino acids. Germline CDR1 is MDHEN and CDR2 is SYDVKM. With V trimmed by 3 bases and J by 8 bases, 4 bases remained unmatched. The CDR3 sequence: CASSFGQGGYTIYF. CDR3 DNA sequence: TGTGCCAGCAGTTTCGGACAGGGGGGGTACACCATATATTTT.

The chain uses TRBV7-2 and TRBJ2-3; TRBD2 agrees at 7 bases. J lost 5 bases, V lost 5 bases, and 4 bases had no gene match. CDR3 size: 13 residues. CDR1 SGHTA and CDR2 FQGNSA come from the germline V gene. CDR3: CASSHGGKDTQYF. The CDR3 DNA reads TGTGCCAGCAGCCACGGGGGGAAAGATACGCAGTATTTT.

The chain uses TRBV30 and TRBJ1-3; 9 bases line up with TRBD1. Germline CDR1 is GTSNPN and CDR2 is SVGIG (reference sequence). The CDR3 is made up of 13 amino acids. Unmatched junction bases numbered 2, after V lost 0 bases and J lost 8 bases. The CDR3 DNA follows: TGTGCCTGGAGTGTACAGGGGGCGGACACCATATATTTT. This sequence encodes CAWSVQGADTIYF.

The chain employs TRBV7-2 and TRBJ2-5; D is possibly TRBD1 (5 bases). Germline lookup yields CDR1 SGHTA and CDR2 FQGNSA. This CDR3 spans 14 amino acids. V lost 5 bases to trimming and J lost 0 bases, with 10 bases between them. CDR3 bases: TGTGCCAGCAGCCGACAGATAGACCAAGAGACCCAGTACTTC. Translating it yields CASSRQIDQETQYF.

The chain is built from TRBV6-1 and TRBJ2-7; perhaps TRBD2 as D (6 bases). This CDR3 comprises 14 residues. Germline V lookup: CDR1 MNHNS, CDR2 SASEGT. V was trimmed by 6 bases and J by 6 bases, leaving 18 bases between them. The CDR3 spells CASSLLGVGGEQYF. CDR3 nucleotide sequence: TGTGCCAGCAGCCTTCTAGGCGTGGGGGGCGAGCAGTACTTC.

The CDR3, as DNA: TGTGCCAGCAGCTTCCAGGGGTCCTATGGCTACACCTTC. Translation: CASSFQGSYGYTF. The chain links TRBV5-5 to TRBJ1-2, with TRBD1 as a possible D gene (6 bases). This CDR3 contains 13 residues. Germline-derived CDR1 and CDR2 are SGHKS and YYEKEE (reference sequence). Deletions cut 2 bases from V and 4 bases from J, with 9 bases between.

CDR3: CASSQGVAYTF. The CDR3 nucleotides read TGTGCCAGCAGCCAAGGAGTTGCCTACACCTTC. The gene calls are TRBV4-2 and TRBJ1-2; the D is unclear. In germline, CDR1 is LGHNA, CDR2 YNFKEQ. This CDR3 spans 11 amino acids. V was pared by 1 base and J by 10 bases, with 7 bases between.

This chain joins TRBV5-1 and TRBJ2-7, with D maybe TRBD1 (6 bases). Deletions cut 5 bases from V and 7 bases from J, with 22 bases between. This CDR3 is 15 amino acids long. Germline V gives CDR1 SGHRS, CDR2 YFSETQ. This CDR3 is CASREGSQGSGEQYF. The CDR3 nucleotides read TGCGCCAGCAGGGAAGGCTCACAGGGCTCGGGGGAGCAGTACTTC.

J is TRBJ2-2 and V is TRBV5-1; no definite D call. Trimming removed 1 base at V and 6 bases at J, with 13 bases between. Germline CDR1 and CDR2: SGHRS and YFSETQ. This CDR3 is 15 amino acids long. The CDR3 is CASSLRASFSGELFF. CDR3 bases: TGCGCCAGCAGCTTGCGGGCCTCCTTCTCCGGGGAGCTGTTTTTT.

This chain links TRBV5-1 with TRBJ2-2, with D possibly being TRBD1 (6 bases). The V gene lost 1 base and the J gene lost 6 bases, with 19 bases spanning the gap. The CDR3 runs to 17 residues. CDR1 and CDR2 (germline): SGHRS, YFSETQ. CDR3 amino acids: CASSLRTAPGRAGELFF. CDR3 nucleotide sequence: TGCGCCAGCAGCTTGAGGACAGCTCCGGGAAGGGCCGGGGAGCTGTTTTTT.

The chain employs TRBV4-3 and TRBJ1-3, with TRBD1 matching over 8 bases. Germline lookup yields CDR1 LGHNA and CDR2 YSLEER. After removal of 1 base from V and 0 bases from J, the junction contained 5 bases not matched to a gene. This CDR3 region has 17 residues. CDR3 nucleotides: TGCGCCAGCAGCCAAGTCTTGGGACAGGACTCTGGAAACACCATATATTTT. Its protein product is CASSQVLGQDSGNTIYF.

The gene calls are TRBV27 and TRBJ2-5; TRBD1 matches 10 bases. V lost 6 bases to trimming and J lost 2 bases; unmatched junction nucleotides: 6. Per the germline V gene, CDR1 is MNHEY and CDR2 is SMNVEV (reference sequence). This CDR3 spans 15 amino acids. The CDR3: CASRRTGGGQETQYF. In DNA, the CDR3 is TGTGCCAGCAGGCGGACAGGGGGTGGGCAAGAGACCCAGTACTTC.

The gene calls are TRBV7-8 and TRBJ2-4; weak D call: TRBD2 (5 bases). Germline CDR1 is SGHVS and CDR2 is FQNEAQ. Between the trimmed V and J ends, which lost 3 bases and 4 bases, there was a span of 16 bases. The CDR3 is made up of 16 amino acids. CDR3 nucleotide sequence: TGTGCCAGCAGCTTCAACGTGATCGGGGAGAAAAACATTCAGTACTTC. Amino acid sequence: CASSFNVIGEKNIQYF.